The T cell receptor (beta chain) described here comes from a study of blood T cell repertoires in COVID-19. Looking at the study overall: T cells, B-cell-depleted T cells, or PBMCs provided the cDNA or gDNA that served as material.

The germline CDR1 and CDR2 sequences are DFQATT and SNEGSKA (reference sequence). V dropped 3 bases and J dropped 7; count of bases not matched to a gene: 12. The CDR3 is 16 residues long. Authors' analysis steps: Estimation of nucleated cell counts relied on the amplification of reference gene primers. The protocol was immunoSEQ multiplex PCR, while the TCRdb copy is restricted to in-frame clones and leaves out a portion. V, J and clone size are those of that table, while D and trimming were read from the DNA. The data show hundreds of thousands of clones, with 65% to 85% seen just once and 27% held by the top ten.

Material for sequencing was peripheral blood. The source is a man aged 40-55 years with acute or convalescent COVID-19. V is TRBV20-1 and J is TRBJ2-1; TRBD2 matches at 10 bases. The CDR3 region is CSASSRVSGRANEQFF. The CDR3 bases are TGCAGTGCTAGTTCCAGAGTGAGCGGGAGGGCGAATGAGCAGTTCTTC.